A selection of T cell receptor beta chains follows, all from one sample in a study of blood T cell repertoires in COVID-19. The protocol was immunoSEQ multiplex PCR, while the TCRdb copy is restricted to in-frame clones and leaves out a portion. The sample yields 150,000 to 200,000 clones, 81% seen once. Sequenced sample: peripheral blood. All receptors derive from a woman of 80 years or more with COVID-19, enrolled during active disease. Each CDR3 is given with its conserved first and last residue. A D gene is named only where the DNA matches it firmly. Clone size, where shown, is once, few, many, or a class for clones that have expanded.

j_gene | abundance | v_gene | d_gene | CDR3nt | CDR3aa
TRBJ2-1 | - | TRBV5-6 | TRBD2 | TGTGCCAGCAGCGTGGGGACTAGCTACAATGAGCAGTTCTTC | CASSVGTSYNEQFF
TRBJ1-6 | - | TRBV5-8 | - | TGTGCCAGCAGCTTGGCGACCGTGCGGTATAATTCACCCCTCCACTTT | CASSLATVRYNSPLHF
TRBJ2-7 | - | TRBV28 | - | TGTGCCAGCAGTACAGGTCCCGGGCAGTACTTC | CASSTGPGQYF
TRBJ2-1 | - | TRBV6-5 | TRBD2 | TGTGCCAGCAGATTAGCGGGAGGGCCAAGCTATGAGCAGTTCTTC | CASRLAGGPSYEQFF
TRBJ1-2 | - | TRBV9 | TRBD1 | TGTGCCAGCAGCGTAGATTGGGGAGAGGGGGCTGACTATGGCTACACCTTC | CASSVDWGEGADYGYTF
TRBJ1-2 | - | TRBV18 | TRBD1 | TGTGCCAGCTCACCCCGAAAGGGACAGGGGGCGACCTATGGCTACACCTTC | CASSPRKGQGATYGYTF
TRBJ1-1 | - | TRBV28 | TRBD1 | TGTGCCAGCAGCTCGGGACAGACGAACACTGAAGCTTTCTTT | CASSSGQTNTEAFF
TRBJ2-3 | - | TRBV7-8 | - | TGTGCCAGCAGCTTATTCTTTGAGGGGGGGCAAGAAGATACGCAGTATTTT | CASSLFFEGGQEDTQYF
TRBJ1-1 | - | TRBV6-1 | - | TGTGCCAGCAGTGAAATAGGCGGGTGGGCCAACACTGAAGCTTTCTTT | CASSEIGGWANTEAFF
TRBJ2-7 | - | TRBV12-5 | - | TGTGCTAGTGGTTTGGTACAATGGGACAAGGTAACCTACGAGCAGTACTTC | CASGLVQWDKVTYEQYF
TRBJ2-3 | - | TRBV27 | - | TGTGCCAGCAGGCTAACGCTAGCTTCAGATACGCAGTATTTT | CASRLTLASDTQYF
TRBJ2-6 | - | TRBV2 | - | TGTGCCAGCAGTGAAGCGTTCGGAGATGGGGCCAACGTCCTGACTTTC | CASSEAFGDGANVLTF
TRBJ1-6 | - | TRBV6-6 | TRBD1 | TGTGCCAGCAGTCTCTCCGACAGGGGACTGGGACCCCTCCACTTT | CASSLSDRGLGPLHF
TRBJ2-1 | - | TRBV10-1 | - | TGCGCCAGCAGGGCTCAGTTCTTC | CASRAQFF
TRBJ2-1 | - | TRBV6-5 | TRBD2 | TGTGCCAGCAGCCTCGGGACTAGCGCTTCCAATGAGCAGTTCTTC | CASSLGTSASNEQFF
TRBJ1-2 | few | TRBV24-1 | - | TGTGCCACCAGAACCGGCAGGGAAGGGGGCTACACCTTC | CATRTGREGGYTF
TRBJ2-1 | - | TRBV18 | TRBD1 | TGTGCCAGCTCACCAGGGGGACAGGTGGGTGAGCAGTTCTTC | CASSPGGQVGEQFF
TRBJ2-7 | - | TRBV10-1 | - | TGCGCCAGCATCGGGACTCTATACGAGCAGTACTTC | CASIGTLYEQYF
TRBJ2-5 | - | TRBV7-7 | TRBD2 | TGTGCTAGCAGCAGGACTAGCGGGGGTCAAGAGACCCAGTACTTC | CASSRTSGGQETQYF
TRBJ1-5 | - | TRBV6-5 | - | TGTGCCAGTTCAGGGTTTCAGCCCCAGCATTTT | CASSGFQPQHF
TRBJ2-4 | - | TRBV11-2 | TRBD2 | TGTGCCAGCAGCCTCGGGGGAGGGAGAAACATTCAGTACTTC | CASSLGGGRNIQYF
TRBJ1-1 | - | TRBV14 | TRBD1 | TGTGCCAGCAGCTTCCGGGACAGAGGGGCTTTCTTT | CASSFRDRGAFF
TRBJ1-1 | - | TRBV9 | TRBD1 | TGTGCCAGCAGCATACAGGGGGCGAAAACTGAAGCTTTCTTT | CASSIQGAKTEAFF
TRBJ1-1 | - | TRBV7-9 | TRBD1 | TGTGCCAGCAGCTTTACAGGGACAGGGATCCCTGAAGCTTTCTTT | CASSFTGTGIPEAFF
TRBJ1-4 | - | TRBV25-1 | - | TGTGCCAGCAGTGAATCGGGGCGGGGAGGTGATAATGAAAAACTGTTTTTT | CASSESGRGGDNEKLFF
TRBJ1-5 | - | TRBV6-2/TRBV6-3 | - | TGTGCCAGCAGTTACTACAGGGTGGGCAATCAGCCCCAGCATTTT | CASSYYRVGNQPQHF
TRBJ2-7 | - | TRBV7-2 | - | TGTGCCAGCAGCTTCCCAGGCAGTCGCGAGCAGTACTTC | CASSFPGSREQYF
TRBJ1-2 | - | TRBV18 | - | TGTGCCAGCTCTCTCGGGTCCTCTCCCCTCTATGGCTACACCTTC | CASSLGSSPLYGYTF
TRBJ1-4 | many | TRBV6-5 | TRBD1 | TGTGCCAGCAGGTCGGGACAGGGCGGAAAACTGTTTTTT | CASRSGQGGKLFF
TRBJ1-2 | - | TRBV29-1 | TRBD1 | TGCAGCGTTGGGCAGGGGGCGTATGGCTACACCTTC | CSVGQGAYGYTF
TRBJ1-6 | - | TRBV19 | TRBD1 | TGTGCCAGTAGTATCAAGGACAGGGATTCACCCCTCCACTTT | CASSIKDRDSPLHF
TRBJ1-3 | - | TRBV28 | - | TGTGCCAGCAGTTTAACCTACTCTGGAAACACCATATATTTT | CASSLTYSGNTIYF
TRBJ2-7 | - | TRBV6-5 | TRBD1 | TGTGCCAGCAGTCGACTACAGGGGGCGCGGAACGAGCAGTACTTC | CASSRLQGARNEQYF
TRBJ1-3 | once | TRBV28 | - | TGTGCCAGCAGCTCTATTAGAAACACCATATATTTT | CASSSIRNTIYF
TRBJ1-3 | - | TRBV11-3 | - | TGTGCCAGCAGCTTACGGGTTCTCTCAGGAAACACCATATATTTT | CASSLRVLSGNTIYF
TRBJ2-7 | - | TRBV13 | TRBD2 | TGTGCCAGCAGCGCGGGGGGAAGCTCCTACGAGCAGTACTTC | CASSAGGSSYEQYF
TRBJ1-1 | - | TRBV27 | - | TGTGCCAGCAGTTCCGTGGACACGGACAACACTGAAGCTTTCTTT | CASSSVDTDNTEAFF
TRBJ1-2 | - | TRBV10-3 | - | TGTGCCATCAGTGAGCGGGGTCACTATGGCTACACCTTC | CAISERGHYGYTF
TRBJ1-1 | - | TRBV5-1 | TRBD1 | TGCGCCAGCAGCTTGGACAGGGGGAACACTGAAGCTTTCTTT | CASSLDRGNTEAFF
TRBJ1-5 | - | TRBV5-1 | - | TGCGCCAGCAGCTTGACAGGTCTCAGCAATCAGCCCCAGCATTTT | CASSLTGLSNQPQHF
TRBJ2-5 | - | TRBV4-2 | TRBD2 | TGTGCCAGCAGCCAAGACCCACTAGCGGGAGATAGAGAGACCCAGTACTTC | CASSQDPLAGDRETQYF
TRBJ2-7 | - | TRBV10-1 | - | TGCGCCAGCAGTGGACATGACGGGGGTTTTTACGAGCAGTACTTC | CASSGHDGGFYEQYF
TRBJ2-7 | once | TRBV27 | TRBD1 | TGTGCCAGCAGTTCCGGAGACAGGGGATACGAGCAGTACTTC | CASSSGDRGYEQYF
TRBJ2-7 | - | TRBV15 | TRBD1 | TGTGCCACCAGCATGGACAGGGGGCCCTACGAGCAGTACTTC | CATSMDRGPYEQYF
TRBJ2-7 | - | TRBV11-2 | TRBD2 | TGTGCCAGCAGCCGGGGGGGACAAACCTACGAGCAGTACTTC | CASSRGGQTYEQYF
TRBJ1-2 | - | TRBV6-5 | - | TGTGCCAGCAGTACAGGGAACAACTATGGCTACACCTTC | CASSTGNNYGYTF
TRBJ2-7 | - | TRBV6-5 | - | TGTGCCAGCAGAGGGACATCTCGGTACGAGCAGTACTTC | CASRGTSRYEQYF
TRBJ1-3 | - | TRBV4-3 | - | TGCGCCAGCAGCCAGACAGGATCTGGAAACACCATATATTTT | CASSQTGSGNTIYF
TRBJ2-7 | few | TRBV6-5 | - | TGTGCCAGCAGTATCAGGGGATCCTCCTACGAGCAGTACTTC | CASSIRGSSYEQYF
TRBJ1-1 | few | TRBV6-5 | - | TGTGCCAGCAGTTACCTTCAGGGCGGTGAAGCTTTCTTT | CASSYLQGGEAFF